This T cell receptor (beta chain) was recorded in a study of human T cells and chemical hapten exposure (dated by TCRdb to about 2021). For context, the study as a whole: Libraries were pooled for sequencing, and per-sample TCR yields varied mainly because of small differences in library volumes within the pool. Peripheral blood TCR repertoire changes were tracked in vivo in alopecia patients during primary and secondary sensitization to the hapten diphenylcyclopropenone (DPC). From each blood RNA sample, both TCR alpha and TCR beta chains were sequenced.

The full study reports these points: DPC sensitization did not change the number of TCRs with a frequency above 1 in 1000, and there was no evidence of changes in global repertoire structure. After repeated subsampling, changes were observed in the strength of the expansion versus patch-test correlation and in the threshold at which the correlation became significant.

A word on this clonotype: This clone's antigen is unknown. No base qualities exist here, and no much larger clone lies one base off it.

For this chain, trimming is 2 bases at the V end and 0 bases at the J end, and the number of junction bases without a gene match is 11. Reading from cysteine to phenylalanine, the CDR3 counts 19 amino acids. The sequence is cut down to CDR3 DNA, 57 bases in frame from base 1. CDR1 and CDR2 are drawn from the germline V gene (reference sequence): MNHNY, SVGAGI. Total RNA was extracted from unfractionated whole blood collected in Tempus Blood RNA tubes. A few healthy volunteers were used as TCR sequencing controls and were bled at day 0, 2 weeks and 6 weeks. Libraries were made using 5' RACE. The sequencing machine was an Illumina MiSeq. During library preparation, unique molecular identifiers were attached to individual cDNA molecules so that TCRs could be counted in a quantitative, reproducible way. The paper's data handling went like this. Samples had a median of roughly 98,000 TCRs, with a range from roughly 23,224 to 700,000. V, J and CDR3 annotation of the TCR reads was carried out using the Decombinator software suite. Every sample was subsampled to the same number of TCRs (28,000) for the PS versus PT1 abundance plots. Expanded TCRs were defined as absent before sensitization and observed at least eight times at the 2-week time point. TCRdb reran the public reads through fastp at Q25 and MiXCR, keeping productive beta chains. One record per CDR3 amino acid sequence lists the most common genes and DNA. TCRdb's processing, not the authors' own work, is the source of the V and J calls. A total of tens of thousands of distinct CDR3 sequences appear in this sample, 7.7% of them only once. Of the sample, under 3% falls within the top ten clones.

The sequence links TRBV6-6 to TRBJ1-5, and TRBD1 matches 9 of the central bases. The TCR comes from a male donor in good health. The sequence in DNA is TGTGCCAGCAGTTACGGGGGGACAGGGAGAGGGTTTAGCAATCAGCCCCAGCATTTT. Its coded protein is CASSYGGTGRGFSNQPQHF.